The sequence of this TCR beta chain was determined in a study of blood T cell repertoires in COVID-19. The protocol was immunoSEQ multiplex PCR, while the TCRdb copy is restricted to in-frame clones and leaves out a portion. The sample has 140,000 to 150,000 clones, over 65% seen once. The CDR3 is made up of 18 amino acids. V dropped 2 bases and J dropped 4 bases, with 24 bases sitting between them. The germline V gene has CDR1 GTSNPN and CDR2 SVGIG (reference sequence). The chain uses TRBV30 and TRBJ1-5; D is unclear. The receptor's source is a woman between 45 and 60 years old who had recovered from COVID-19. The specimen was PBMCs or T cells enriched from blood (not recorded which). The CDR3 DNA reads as TGTGCCTGGAGTCAAAGATTTAGTACTGTCCGGTCAAATCAGCCCCAGCATTTT. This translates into CAWSQRFSTVRSNQPQHF.